Listed below are T cell receptor beta chains from one sample, sequenced in a study of cytomegalovirus exposure and HLA in healthy donors. Data came from immunoSEQ multiplex PCR; TCRdb stores just in-frame clones and leaves some out. The table lists some 64,000 clones, about 96% of them singletons. The sample consisted of PBMCs. Every receptor here comes from a woman aged 18-29 years in good health and CMV-seronegative. Both conserved end residues are part of each CDR3. The order of the fields is clone size, D gene, J gene, V gene, CDR3 protein, CDR3 DNA. The D gene is left open where the match is weak. Rows give clone size only sometimes, using once, few, many, or a class for an expanded clone.

once	.	TRBJ1-5	TRBV4-3	CASSQDFLGRGNNQPQHF	TGCGCCAGCAGCCAAGATTTTTTGGGCAGGGGAAACAATCAGCCCCAGCATTTT
.	TRBD1	TRBJ2-2	TRBV10-3	CAIRGTGDPSRGTGELFF	TGTGCCATCAGGGGGACAGGGGATCCGAGTCGGGGCACCGGGGAGCTGTTTTTT
.	.	TRBJ2-7	TRBV7-2	CASSSNRVSYEQYF	TGTGCCAGCAGCTCCAACAGGGTTTCCTACGAGCAGTACTTC
.	.	TRBJ2-5	TRBV5-6	CASSHRDQETQYF	TGTGCCAGCAGCCACAGGGACCAAGAGACCCAGTACTTC
.	TRBD1	TRBJ2-1	TRBV7-8	CASSLGTPQGALYNEQFF	TGTGCCAGCAGCTTAGGGACGCCACAGGGGGCATTATACAATGAGCAGTTCTTC
.	TRBD1	TRBJ1-2	TRBV23-1	CASSQSPGQCYGYTF	TGCGCCAGCAGTCAATCACCGGGACAGTGCTATGGCTACACCTTC
.	TRBD2	TRBJ2-5	TRBV13	CASSLGPGLPQETQYF	TGTGCCAGCAGCTTAGGCCCGGGACTACCGCAAGAGACCCAGTACTTC
once	TRBD2	TRBJ2-1	TRBV18	CASKTSGPSPSYNEQFF	TGTGCCAGCAAGACTAGCGGGCCCTCCCCCTCCTACAATGAGCAGTTCTTC
.	TRBD1	TRBJ1-3	TRBV23-1	CASGATGNYHNSGNTIYF	TGCGCCAGCGGGGCGACAGGGAACTACCACAACTCTGGAAACACCATATATTTT
.	.	TRBJ1-3	TRBV29-1	CSVPGAGNTIYF	TGCAGCGTTCCGGGGGCTGGAAACACCATATATTTT
.	TRBD1	TRBJ1-2	TRBV9	CASSAGQGAPSNYGYTF	TGTGCCAGCAGCGCCGGACAGGGAGCTCCCTCTAACTATGGCTACACCTTC
.	.	TRBJ2-5	TRBV7-3	CASGRGGQETQYF	TGTGCCAGCGGGAGGGGGGGGCAAGAGACCCAGTACTTC
.	TRBD2	TRBJ2-1	TRBV9	CASSPLAEPNEQFF	TGTGCCAGCAGCCCACTAGCGGAGCCGAATGAGCAGTTCTTC
.	.	TRBJ1-2	TRBV6-6	CASSSDSYYTF	TGTGCCAGCAGTTCGGACAGTTACTACACCTTC
.	.	TRBJ1-5	TRBV4-3	CASSQLQGQPQHF	TGCGCCAGCAGCCAACTGCAGGGTCAGCCCCAGCATTTT
.	.	TRBJ1-2	TRBV7-2	CASSQGYGYTF	TGTGCCAGCAGCCAGGGTTATGGCTACACCTTC
.	TRBD2	TRBJ2-7	TRBV12-5	CAGHIGPIAGHRYEQYF	TGTGCTGGACATATCGGCCCCATAGCGGGACACCGCTACGAGCAGTACTTC
.	TRBD1	TRBJ2-5	TRBV9	CASSVEGGWETQYF	TGTGCCAGCAGCGTAGAAGGGGGCTGGGAGACCCAGTACTTC
.	.	TRBJ2-7	TRBV11-2	CASSSPRAYEQYF	TGTGCCAGCAGCTCCCCGAGGGCCTACGAGCAGTACTTC
.	TRBD1	TRBJ2-5	TRBV29-1	CSVADRDGETQYF	TGCAGCGTGGCGGACAGGGACGGGGAGACCCAGTACTTC
.	TRBD1	TRBJ1-1	TRBV29-1	CSVEPGAGQGAMNTEAFF	TGCAGCGTTGAACCTGGGGCGGGACAGGGGGCTATGAACACTGAAGCTTTCTTT
.	.	TRBJ1-1	TRBV4-1	CASSTPGRANTEAFF	TGCGCCAGCAGCACACCAGGGAGGGCGAACACTGAAGCTTTCTTT
.	.	TRBJ1-1	TRBV6-6	CASSYVGGGPEAFF	TGTGCCAGCAGTTACGTTGGGGGGGGCCCTGAAGCTTTCTTT
.	TRBD1	TRBJ2-7	TRBV19	CASSAGQGLTYEQYF	TGTGCCAGTAGTGCAGGACAGGGCCTTACCTACGAGCAGTACTTC
.	TRBD2	TRBJ2-2	TRBV18	CASSPPTALAGVSNTGELFF	TGTGCCAGCTCACCACCGACGGCCCTAGCGGGGGTCTCGAACACCGGGGAGCTGTTTTTT
.	.	TRBJ2-2	TRBV28	CASSPPRRYRVGELFF	TGTGCCAGCAGTCCCCCAAGGCGCTACCGGGTCGGGGAGCTGTTTTTT
.	.	TRBJ2-7	TRBV11-2	CASSHGAREQYF	TGTGCCAGCAGCCATGGGGCGCGCGAGCAGTACTTC
.	.	TRBJ1-3	TRBV9	CASSVLGPGNTIYF	TGTGCCAGCAGCGTACTGGGGCCTGGAAACACCATATATTTT
.	TRBD2	TRBJ2-2	TRBV5-4	CASSPGGGGNTGELFF	TGTGCCAGCAGCCCCGGTGGCGGGGGTAACACCGGGGAGCTGTTTTTT
.	.	TRBJ2-7	TRBV11-1	CASSLPPGTFDEQYF	TGTGCCAGCAGCTTGCCCCCCGGGACATTTGACGAGCAGTACTTC
.	TRBD2	TRBJ2-5	TRBV5-3	CARSPGLEETQYF	TGTGCCAGAAGCCCGGGACTAGAAGAGACCCAGTACTTC
once	.	TRBJ2-3	TRBV5-8	CASSTDRVGARDTQYF	TGTGCCAGCAGCACCGACCGGGTTGGGGCGAGGGATACGCAGTATTTT